This T cell receptor (beta chain) is from a study of cytomegalovirus exposure and HLA in healthy donors. About the study: Roughly 89 million unique TCR sequences came from HLA-typed donors in an early release.

To note about this clone: No antigen is known for it.

Study observations and caveats: In an earlier analysis, about 87% or about 30%: the productive usage of most TCR beta V segments. A later analysis, which compared TCR beta chains of equal frequency, found the HLA-associated ones more clonally expanded.

The junction had 14 bases not matched to a gene; V was cut back by 5 bases and J by 10 bases. The CDR3 runs to 15 residues. Germline lookup yields CDR1 SGHRS and CDR2 YFSETQ. 13 Jbeta primers and 60 Vbeta primers were used for the PCR. The assay was immunoSEQ multiplex PCR, and TCRdb's table has in-frame clones only and misses some. The data hold around 150,000 clones, with 70% to 80% observed a single time. Donors consisted of healthy bone marrow donors. This TCR derives from a man aged 35 to 55 in good health and CMV-seropositive. The specimen sequenced was PBMCs. The chain recombines TRBV5-1 with TRBJ2-1; TRBD2 matches 8 bases. CDR3 loop: CASSWETSGSLEQFF. CDR3 DNA sequence: TGCGCCAGCAGTTGGGAAACTAGCGGCTCCTTGGAGCAGTTCTTC.